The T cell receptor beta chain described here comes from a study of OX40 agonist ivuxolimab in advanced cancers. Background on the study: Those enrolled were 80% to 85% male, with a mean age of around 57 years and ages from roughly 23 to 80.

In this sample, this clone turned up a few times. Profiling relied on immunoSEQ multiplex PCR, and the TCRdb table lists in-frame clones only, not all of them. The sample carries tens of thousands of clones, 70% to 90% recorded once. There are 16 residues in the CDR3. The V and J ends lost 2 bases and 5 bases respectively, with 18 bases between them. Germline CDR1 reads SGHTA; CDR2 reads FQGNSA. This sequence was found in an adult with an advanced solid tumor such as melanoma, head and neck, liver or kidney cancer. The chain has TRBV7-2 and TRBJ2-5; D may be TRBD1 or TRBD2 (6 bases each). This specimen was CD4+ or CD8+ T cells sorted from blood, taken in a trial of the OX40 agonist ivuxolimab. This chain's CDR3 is CASSLTGAGAWETQYF. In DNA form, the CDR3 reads TGTGCCAGCAGCTTAACGGGGGCCGGGGCGTGGGAGACCCAGTACTTC.